This T cell receptor beta chain was documented in a study of cytomegalovirus exposure and HLA in healthy donors (dated by TCRdb to the late 2010s). Looking at the study overall: In an earlier analysis of approximately 640 of the donors, 276 Gb of sequence data and some 100 million unique TCR beta sequences from about 180 million T cells were reported. Approximately 300 gigabases of sequencing data and roughly 80 million unique TCR sequences made up an early release that covered roughly 670 HLA-typed donors. Typing coverage differed by locus: A, B, C, DRB1 and DQB1 were typed in roughly 629-630 donors, DQA1 in about 550, DPA1 in roughly 590, and DPB1 in 400 to 480. Besides the first cohort of some 670 subjects, a separate validation cohort made up of around 120 different subjects was used. To predict cytomegalovirus infection status, the study combined high-throughput TCR immunosequencing, statistical association of individual TCRs with disease status, and machine learning. Every repertoire in the discovery cohort had been generated on one and the same sequencing platform. In a later genetic analysis, genome-wide SNP genotypes for about 65% of the roughly 670 donors were used, and that subset was treated as a discovery cohort. The study aimed to test whether signatures of past pathogen exposure could be identified by cataloging public T cell receptors. Among approximately 370 genotyped donors of the cohort, an average of approximately 220,000 unique TCR beta nucleotide sequences was sequenced per donor, of which about 19% were non-productive. Rather than drawing on any new phenotypic data, the later analysis identified candidate immune exposures from TCR beta sequences and the way those sequences occurred across donors. The genetic ancestry cluster associated with self-reported Caucasian donors included 80% to 90% of the 350 to 500 genotyped donors. A later analysis re-analyzed previously published TCR beta repertoires from about 600 donors and added high-resolution HLA genotyping to study TCR occurrence patterns. The T cell repertoires of around 730 subjects were profiled by immunosequencing and related to cytomegalovirus serostatus. In an earlier analysis of roughly 540 of the donors, high-throughput TCR beta sequencing was used to judge whether each TCR beta V gene segment behaved as functional or pseudogenic. Class I and class II HLA loci were covered by the typing at four-digit resolution. Roughly five DR-DQ haplotypes were handled as single units for association and clustering because linkage in the cohort was strong. Donor age, sex, ethnicity and CMV serostatus were compiled alongside the repertoire data. Results the study describes overall, beyond this receptor: Across donors, most TCR sequences were observed very rarely, whereas some public TCRs were present in many individuals. Several of the top co-occurrence clusters appeared to be linked to parvovirus B19, influenza, CMV and Epstein-Barr virus, according to a later analysis. Only TCR beta chains were sequenced in this cohort, and the absence of alpha or paired-chain data limited detectable features. For the cohort, immune exposure information was limited to CMV serostatus. In a later analysis, TCR association rates were found to vary across HLA loci, with the most associated TCRs seen for DRB1 alleles and the fewest for HLA-C alleles. A group of highly shared sequence variants was considered likely to be a technical artifact of the sequencing pipeline. V-gene and J-gene trimming of TCR beta chains was associated with a missense DCLRE1C variant in a later genetic analysis, and the association was replicated in an independent cohort. Linkage disequilibrium might explain the correlated functional status among segregating V segments, but an unknown experimental factor could not be ruled out. A later analysis found that HLA-associated TCR beta chains were more clonally expanded and had lower generation probabilities than equally common non-associated chains. It was suggested by the authors that the approach could potentially be generalized to other disease states and immunological phenotypes. Sequencing depth was assumed to be roughly uniform across donors in the presence/absence analyses, though that assumption may not hold. The 87-base-pair reads could not distinguish some IMGT-functional V segments, including TRBV6-2 and TRBV6-3, so those segments were excluded. In a later analysis, most CMV-associated TCR beta chains were found to appear HLA-restricted, with HLA associations seemingly driven largely by CMV exposure. An earlier analysis of around 540 of the donors showed that most TCR beta V segments appeared in productive rearrangements either about 90% or about 30% of the time, which broadly matched IMGT annotations. Strong co-occurrence of HLA alleles, especially DR and DQ, made assigning TCR associations to individual alleles difficult. In both the original and validation cohorts, the classifier was reported to diagnose cytomegalovirus status with high specificity and sensitivity. A further reported finding was that TCR beta sequences accurately predicted the HLA-A and HLA-B alleles for most subjects in the first cohort. Because some donors lacked HLA typing at each locus, the association tests relied only on the typed subset. A few of the identified cytomegalovirus-associated TCR beta chains were confirmed in vitro to be specific for cytomegalovirus antigens. In a later genetic analysis, fewer N-insertions in productive TCRs were reported among donors in an Asian-associated ancestry cluster than the roughly 640-donor mean. In a later analysis, some 18,000 TCR beta sequences were associated with specific HLA alleles at a false discovery rate of 0.05. Because counts were too low, some 17 rarely observed V segments, including chromosome 9 orphons, were left out of the earlier analysis of 587 of the donors. The study gave a list of under 200 TCR beta chains associated with cytomegalovirus.

Including the terminal cysteine and phenylalanine, the CDR3 comprises 16 residues. Only the CDR3 DNA is retained, 48 bases long and in frame from the first base. In total, 666 healthy bone marrow donors made up the cohort. Cohort members were all nominally healthy when sampled, although unrecorded immune exposures were likely present. The donor was CMV seronegative and belonged to the group of 352 seronegative cohort members. A peripheral blood sample was collected from each donor, and TCR beta sequencing was performed on peripheral blood mononuclear cells. The Qiagen DNeasy Blood Extraction Kit was used to extract genomic DNA from the blood cell samples. The library was made by the immunoSEQ multiplex PCR assay. For the multiplex PCR, a mixture combining 60 forward primers for TCR Vbeta segments and 13 reverse primers for TCR Jbeta segments was used. The CDR3 region of rearranged TCR beta genes was amplified from genomic DNA with a multiplex PCR assay. On the Illumina HiSeq System, the amplified TCR beta libraries were sequenced as 87-base-pair reads. Concerning the study's data processing: A later analysis tallied 75 million to 95 million unique TCR beta chains across the 650 to 750 repertoires, and about 10 million of those chains were shared by two or more donors. Raw reads were error-corrected and collapsed into unique sequences by a nearest-neighbor algorithm in which closely related sequences were merged to remove PCR and sequencing errors. Alignment of CDR3 sequences to IMGT reference sequences was used to assign V, D and J gene segments. For a sequence to be retained, a match of at least six nucleotides to both a V gene segment and a J gene segment was required. A rearrangement was called productive if the CDR3 had no stop codons and remained in frame with V and J, and every other rearrangement was called non-productive. Following IMGT convention, CDR3 was defined as the stretch from the second conserved V-encoded cysteine to the conserved J-encoded phenylalanine. The earlier analysis of roughly 590 of the donors excluded any sequence lacking an unambiguous match to a single V gene segment. In an earlier analysis of more than 500 of the donors, a V segment was called functional when productive rearrangements were above 56.7%, and segregating when the standard deviation between donors exceeded 5%. To diagnose cytomegalovirus status from the catalog of TCR beta chain sequences, a statistical classification framework was built. In a later analysis, V and J genes were assigned by comparing TCR nucleotide sequences against IMGT/GENE-DB human TR gene sequences. Using the TCRdist pipeline, a later analysis assigned CDR3 sequences along with most-parsimonious VDJ recombination scenarios. A later analysis defined each TCR beta chain by its CDR3 amino acid sequence plus V-gene family, and excluded reads lacking a unique V-gene family. In a later analysis, several hundred highly shared, low-generation-probability nucleotide sequences were removed to address suspected cross-contamination and a sequencing artifact. In a later analysis, a clonal expansion index was calculated for each public chain from normalized within-repertoire ranks of inferred template counts. A later analysis computed generation probabilities with a VDJ recombination model fitted to out-of-frame rearrangements, and checked the results against IGoR. In a later analysis, TCR-TCR, TCR-HLA and TCR-CMV co-occurrence was scored with hypergeometric tests, and a repertoire-size bias correction was applied to TCR pairs. False discovery rates were estimated in a later analysis by permuting HLA or CMV assignments 20 times. In a later analysis, co-occurring TCRs were grouped using DBSCAN, with TCRdist sequence similarity added in when clustering inside HLA-allele-positive subsets. For co-occurrence clustering, repertoires with fewer than 30,000 or more than 120,000 public chains were excluded, along with five repertoires with anomalous nucleotide sharing. TCRdb took this table from immuneACCESS and kept in-frame rearrangements with V and J called. Such tables lack part of the clones; where checked against another copy, unresolved V genes explain under half of the gap, and the rest is unexplained. V, J and clone size reflect that table, while D and trimming were determined from the DNA. The sample contains approximately 170,000 clones, around 78% of them found a single time. Less than 0.9% of the sample lies in the top ten.

Comments on this clone: Its cognate antigen has yet to be identified. Base qualities are not recorded, but no much larger clone differs from it by a single base.

The sequence links TRBV21-1 to TRBJ1-3. TRBV21-1 is assigned pseudogene status. This receptor was identified in a female donor in good health and CMV-seronegative. Sample: PBMCs. DNA sequence: TGTGCCAGCAACAAAGTTGAGGAGTGGCATGGAAACACCATATATTTT. This yields the protein CASNKVEEWHGNTIYF.